This T cell receptor beta chain was sequenced during a study of T cell responses to AZD1222 COVID-19 vaccine. CDR3 length: 13 amino acids. The germline CDR1 and CDR2 sequences are SGHTS and YDEGEE. V lost 0 bases, J lost 3 bases, and 4 bases lay in between. The assay was immunoSEQ multiplex PCR, and TCRdb's table has in-frame clones only and misses some. The sample records approximately 74,000 clones, roughly 88% being singletons. The V call is TRBV5-8, the J call TRBJ1-3; no reliable D call. The sequencing used peripheral blood, collected on day 0 of AZD1222 vaccination. The receptor was derived from an adult in good health. The CDR3, as DNA: TGTGCCAGCAGCTTGGGAGTTGGAAACACCATATATTTT. It codes for CASSLGVGNTIYF.